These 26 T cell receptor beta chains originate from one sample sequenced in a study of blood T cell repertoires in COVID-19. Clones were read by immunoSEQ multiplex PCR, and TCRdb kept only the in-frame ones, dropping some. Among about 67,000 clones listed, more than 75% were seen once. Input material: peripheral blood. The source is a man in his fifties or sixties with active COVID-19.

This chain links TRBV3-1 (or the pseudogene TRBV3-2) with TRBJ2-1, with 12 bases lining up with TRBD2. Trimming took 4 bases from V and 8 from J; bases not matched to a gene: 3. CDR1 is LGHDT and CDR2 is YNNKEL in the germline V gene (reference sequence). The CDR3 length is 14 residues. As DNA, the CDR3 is TGTGCCAGCAGCCTGCGACTAGCGGGGGATGAGCAGTTCTTC. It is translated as CASSLRLAGDEQFF.

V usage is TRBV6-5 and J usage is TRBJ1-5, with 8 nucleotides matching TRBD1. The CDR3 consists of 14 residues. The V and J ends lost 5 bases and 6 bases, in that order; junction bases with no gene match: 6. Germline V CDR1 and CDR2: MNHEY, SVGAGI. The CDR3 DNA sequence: TGTGCCAGCAGTCCAGACAGGGGAGGTCAGCCCCAGCATTTT. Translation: CASSPDRGGQPQHF.

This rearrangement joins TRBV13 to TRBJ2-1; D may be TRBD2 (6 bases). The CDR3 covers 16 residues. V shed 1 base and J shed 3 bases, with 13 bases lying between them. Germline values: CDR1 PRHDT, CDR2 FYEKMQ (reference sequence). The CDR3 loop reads CASSLAGPAGYNEQFF. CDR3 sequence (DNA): TGTGCCAGCAGCTTAGCGGGTCCAGCGGGCTACAATGAGCAGTTCTTC. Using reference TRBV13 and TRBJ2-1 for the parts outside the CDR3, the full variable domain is AAGVIQSPRHLIKEKRETATLKCYPIPRHDTVYWYQQGPGQDPQFLISFYEKMQSDKGSIPDRFSAQQFSDYHSELNMSSLELGDSALYFCASSLAGPAGYNEQFFGPGTRLTVL.

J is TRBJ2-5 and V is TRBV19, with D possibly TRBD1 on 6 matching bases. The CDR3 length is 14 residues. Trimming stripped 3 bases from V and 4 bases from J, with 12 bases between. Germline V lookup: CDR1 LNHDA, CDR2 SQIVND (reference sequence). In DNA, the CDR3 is TGTGCCAGTAGTATGTTGGGGGCAGGAGAGACCCAGTACTTC. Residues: CASSMLGAGETQYF.

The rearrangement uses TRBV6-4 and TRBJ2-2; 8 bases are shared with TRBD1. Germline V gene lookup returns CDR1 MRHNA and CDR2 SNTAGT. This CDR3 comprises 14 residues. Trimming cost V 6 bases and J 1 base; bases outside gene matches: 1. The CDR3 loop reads CASRGTGNTGELFF. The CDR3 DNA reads TGTGCCAGCAGAGGGACAGGGAACACCGGGGAGCTGTTTTTT.

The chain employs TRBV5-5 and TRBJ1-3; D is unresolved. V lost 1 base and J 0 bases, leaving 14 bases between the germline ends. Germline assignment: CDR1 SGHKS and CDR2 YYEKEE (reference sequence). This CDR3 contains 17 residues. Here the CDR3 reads CASSLWTGSTSGNTIYF. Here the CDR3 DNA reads TGTGCCAGCAGCTTGTGGACGGGGTCCACCTCTGGAAACACCATATATTTT.

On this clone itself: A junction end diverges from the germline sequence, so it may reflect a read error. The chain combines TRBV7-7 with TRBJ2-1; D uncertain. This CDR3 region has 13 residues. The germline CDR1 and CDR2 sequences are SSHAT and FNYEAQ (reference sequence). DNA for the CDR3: TGTGCTAGCAGCTCGCCTAGTAACAATGAGCAGTTCTTC. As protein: CASSSPSNNEQFF.

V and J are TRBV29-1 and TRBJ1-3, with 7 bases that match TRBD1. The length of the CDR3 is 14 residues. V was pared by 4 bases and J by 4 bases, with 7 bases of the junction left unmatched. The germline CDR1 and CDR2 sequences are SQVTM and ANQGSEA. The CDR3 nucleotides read TGCAGCGTTGTCCGGGACAGTGGGGGAAACACCATATATTTT. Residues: CSVVRDSGGNTIYF.

CDR3 sequence (DNA): TGTGCCAGCAGCGAGCTAGCGGCTAGCACAGATACGCAGTATTTT. Its protein is CASSELAASTDTQYF. This sequence joins TRBV7-3 and TRBJ2-3; TRBD2 agrees at 7 bases. From germline, CDR1 is SGHTA and CDR2 FQGTGA. CDR3 length: 15 amino acids. Trimming took 5 bases from V and 0 from J; bases not matched to a gene: 5. Drawing the rest from reference TRBV7-3 and TRBJ2-3, the complete variable domain is GAGVSQTPSNKVTEKGKYVELRCDPISGHTALYWYRQSLGQGPEFLIYFQGTGAADDSGLPNDRFFAVRPEGSVSTLKIQRTERGDSAVYLCASSELAASTDTQYFGPGTRLTVL.

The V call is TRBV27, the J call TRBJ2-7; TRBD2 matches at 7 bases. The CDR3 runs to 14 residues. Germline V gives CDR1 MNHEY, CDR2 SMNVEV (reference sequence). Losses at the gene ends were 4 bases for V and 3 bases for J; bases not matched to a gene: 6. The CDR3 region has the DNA TGTGCCAGCAGTTCCATAGCGGGTAGCTACGAGCAGTACTTC. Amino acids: CASSSIAGSYEQYF.

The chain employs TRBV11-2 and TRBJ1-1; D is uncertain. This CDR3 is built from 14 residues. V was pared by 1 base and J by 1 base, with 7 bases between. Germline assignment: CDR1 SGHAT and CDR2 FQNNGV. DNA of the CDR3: TGTGCCAGCAGCTTAGGACAATCGAACACTGAAGCTTTCTTT. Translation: CASSLGQSNTEAFF.

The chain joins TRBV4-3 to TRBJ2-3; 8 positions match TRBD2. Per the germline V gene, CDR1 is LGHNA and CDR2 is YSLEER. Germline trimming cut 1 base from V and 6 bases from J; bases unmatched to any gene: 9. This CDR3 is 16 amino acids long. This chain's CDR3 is CASSQGSGIGSDTQYF. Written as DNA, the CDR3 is TGCGCCAGCAGCCAAGGTAGCGGGATAGGAAGCGATACGCAGTATTTT.

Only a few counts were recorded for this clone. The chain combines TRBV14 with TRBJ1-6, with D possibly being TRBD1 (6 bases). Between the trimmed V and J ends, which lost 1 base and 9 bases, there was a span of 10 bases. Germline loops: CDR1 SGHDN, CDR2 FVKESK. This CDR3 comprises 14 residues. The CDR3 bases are TGTGCCAGCAGCCAAGGCAGACAGGTTTCACCCCTCCACTTT. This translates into CASSQGRQVSPLHF.

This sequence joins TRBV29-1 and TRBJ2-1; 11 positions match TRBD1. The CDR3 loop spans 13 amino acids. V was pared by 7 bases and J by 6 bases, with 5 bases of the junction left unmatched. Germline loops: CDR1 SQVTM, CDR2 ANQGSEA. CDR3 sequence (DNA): TGCAGCGCGGGACAGGGGGATGGCAATGAGCAGTTCTTC. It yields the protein CSAGQGDGNEQFF.

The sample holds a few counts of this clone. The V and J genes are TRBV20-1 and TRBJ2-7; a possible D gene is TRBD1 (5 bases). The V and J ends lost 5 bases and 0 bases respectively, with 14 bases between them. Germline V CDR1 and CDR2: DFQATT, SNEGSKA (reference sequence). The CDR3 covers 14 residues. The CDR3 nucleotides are TGCAGTGCTCGTGGACAAGCACCCTCCTACGAGCAGTACTTC. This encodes CSARGQAPSYEQYF.

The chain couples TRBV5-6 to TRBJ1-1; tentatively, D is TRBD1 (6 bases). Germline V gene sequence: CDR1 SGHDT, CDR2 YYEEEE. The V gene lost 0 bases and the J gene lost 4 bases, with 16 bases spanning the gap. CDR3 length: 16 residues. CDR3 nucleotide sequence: TGTGCCAGCAGCTTGGGCCTTTCGACAGGCTCCACTGAAGCTTTCTTT. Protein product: CASSLGLSTGSTEAFF.

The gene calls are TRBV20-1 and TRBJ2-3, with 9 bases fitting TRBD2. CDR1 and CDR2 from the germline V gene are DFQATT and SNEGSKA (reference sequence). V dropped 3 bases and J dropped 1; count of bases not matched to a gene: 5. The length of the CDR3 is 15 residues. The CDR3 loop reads CSASGLAGRTDTQYF. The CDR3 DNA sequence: TGCAGTGCTAGTGGGCTAGCGGGACGCACAGATACGCAGTATTTT.

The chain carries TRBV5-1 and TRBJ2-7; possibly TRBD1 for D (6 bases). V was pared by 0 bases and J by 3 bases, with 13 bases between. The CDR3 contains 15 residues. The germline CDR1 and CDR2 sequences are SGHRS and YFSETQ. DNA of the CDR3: TGCGCCAGCAGCTTGGCTGGGGGCACAAACTACGAGCAGTACTTC. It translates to CASSLAGGTNYEQYF.

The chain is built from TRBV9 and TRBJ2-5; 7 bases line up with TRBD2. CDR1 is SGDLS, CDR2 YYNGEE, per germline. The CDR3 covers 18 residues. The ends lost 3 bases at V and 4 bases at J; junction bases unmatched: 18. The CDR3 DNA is TGTGCCAGCAGCGGGGAGCTGGGGAGCGGGAATTCTAGAGAGACCCAGTACTTC. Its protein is CASSGELGSGNSRETQYF.

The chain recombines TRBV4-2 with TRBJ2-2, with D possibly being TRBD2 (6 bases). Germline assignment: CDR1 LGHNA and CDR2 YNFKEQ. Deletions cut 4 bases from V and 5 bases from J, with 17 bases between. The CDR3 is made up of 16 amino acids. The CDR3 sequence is CASSPPTGDLTGELFF. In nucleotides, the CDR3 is TGTGCCAGCAGCCCGCCCACGGGAGATTTGACCGGGGAGCTGTTTTTT.

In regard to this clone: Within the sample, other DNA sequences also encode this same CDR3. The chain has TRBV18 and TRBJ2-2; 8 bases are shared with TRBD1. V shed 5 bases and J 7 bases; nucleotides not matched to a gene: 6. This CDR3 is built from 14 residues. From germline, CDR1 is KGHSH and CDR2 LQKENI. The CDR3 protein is CASSRGQGNGELFF. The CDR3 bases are TGTGCCAGCTCAAGAGGACAGGGTAACGGGGAGCTGTTTTTT.

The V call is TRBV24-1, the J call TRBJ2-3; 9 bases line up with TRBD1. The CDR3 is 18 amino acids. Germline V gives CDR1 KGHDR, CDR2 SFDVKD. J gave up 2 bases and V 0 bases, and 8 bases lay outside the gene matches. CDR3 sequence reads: CATSDLRLQGADTDTQYF. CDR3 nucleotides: TGTGCCACCAGTGATTTGCGGCTACAGGGGGCCGACACAGATACGCAGTATTTT.

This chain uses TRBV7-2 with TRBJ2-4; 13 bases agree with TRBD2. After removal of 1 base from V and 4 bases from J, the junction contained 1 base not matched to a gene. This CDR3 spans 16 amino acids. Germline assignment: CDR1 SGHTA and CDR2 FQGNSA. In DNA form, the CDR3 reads TGTGCCAGCAGCTTAGGGGGACTAGCGGGGAAAAACATTCAGTACTTC. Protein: CASSLGGLAGKNIQYF. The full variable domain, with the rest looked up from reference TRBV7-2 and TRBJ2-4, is GAGVSQSPSNKVTEKGKDVELRCDPISGHTALYWYRQSLGQGLEFLIYFQGNSAPDKSGLPSDRFSAERTGGSVSTLTIQRTQQEDSAVYLCASSLGGLAGKNIQYFGAGTRLSVL.

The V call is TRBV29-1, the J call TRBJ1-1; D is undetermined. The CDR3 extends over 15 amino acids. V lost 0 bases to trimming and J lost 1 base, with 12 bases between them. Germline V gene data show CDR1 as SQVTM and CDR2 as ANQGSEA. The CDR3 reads CSVEDTGHTNTEAFF. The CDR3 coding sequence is TGCAGCGTTGAAGATACGGGTCACACGAACACTGAAGCTTTCTTT.

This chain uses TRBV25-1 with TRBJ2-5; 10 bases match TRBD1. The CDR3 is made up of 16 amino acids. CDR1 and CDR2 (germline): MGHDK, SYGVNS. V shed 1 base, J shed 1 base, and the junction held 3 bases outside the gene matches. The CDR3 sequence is CASSEWTGGRQETQYF. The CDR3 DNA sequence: TGTGCCAGCAGTGAATGGACAGGGGGTCGCCAAGAGACCCAGTACTTC.

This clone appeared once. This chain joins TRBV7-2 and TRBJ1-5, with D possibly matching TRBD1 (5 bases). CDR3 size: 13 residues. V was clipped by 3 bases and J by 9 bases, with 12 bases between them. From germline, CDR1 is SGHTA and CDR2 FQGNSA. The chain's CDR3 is CASSLAMGGPQHF. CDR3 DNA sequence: TGTGCCAGCAGCTTGGCCATGGGGGGGCCCCAGCATTTT. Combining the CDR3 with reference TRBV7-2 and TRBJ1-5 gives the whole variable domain GAGVSQSPSNKVTEKGKDVELRCDPISGHTALYWYRQSLGQGLEFLIYFQGNSAPDKSGLPSDRFSAERTGGSVSTLTIQRTQQEDSAVYLCASSLAMGGPQHFGDGTRLSIL.